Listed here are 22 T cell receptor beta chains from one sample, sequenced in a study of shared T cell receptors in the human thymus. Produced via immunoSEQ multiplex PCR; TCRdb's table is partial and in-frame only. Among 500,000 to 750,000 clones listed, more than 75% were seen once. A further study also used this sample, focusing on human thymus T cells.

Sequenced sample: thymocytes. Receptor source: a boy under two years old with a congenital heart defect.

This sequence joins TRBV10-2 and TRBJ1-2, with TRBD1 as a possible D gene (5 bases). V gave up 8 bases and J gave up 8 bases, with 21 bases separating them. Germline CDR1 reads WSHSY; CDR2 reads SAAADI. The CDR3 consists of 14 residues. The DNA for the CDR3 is TGCGCCAGCCGTTCTCGGGAGGCAGGGAAGGGCTACACCTTC. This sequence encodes CASRSREAGKGYTF.

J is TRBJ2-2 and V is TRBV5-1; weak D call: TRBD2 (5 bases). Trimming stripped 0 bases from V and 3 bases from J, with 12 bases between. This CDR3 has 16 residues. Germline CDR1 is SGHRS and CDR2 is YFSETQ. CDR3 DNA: TGCGCCAGCAGCTTGGGACGGGGTGCAGACACCGGGGAGCTGTTTTTT. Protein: CASSLGRGADTGELFF.

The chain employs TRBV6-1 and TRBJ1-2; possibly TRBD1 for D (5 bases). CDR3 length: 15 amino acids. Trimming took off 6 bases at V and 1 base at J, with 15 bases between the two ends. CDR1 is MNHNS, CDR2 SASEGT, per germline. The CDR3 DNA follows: TGTGCCAGCAGCGGATCCACAGGTCTTAACTATGGCTACACCTTC. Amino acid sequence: CASSGSTGLNYGYTF.

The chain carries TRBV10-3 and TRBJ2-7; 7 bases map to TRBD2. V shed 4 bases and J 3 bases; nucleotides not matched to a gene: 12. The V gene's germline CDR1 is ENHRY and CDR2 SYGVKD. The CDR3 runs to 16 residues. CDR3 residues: CAISASRDYVDYEQYF. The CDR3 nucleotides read TGTGCCATCAGTGCCTCCCGGGACTATGTTGACTACGAGCAGTACTTC.

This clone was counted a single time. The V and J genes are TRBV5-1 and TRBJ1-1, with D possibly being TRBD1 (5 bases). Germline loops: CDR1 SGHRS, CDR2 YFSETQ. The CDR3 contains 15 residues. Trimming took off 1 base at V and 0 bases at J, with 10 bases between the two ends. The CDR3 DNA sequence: TGCGCCAGCAGCTTGAAAGTAGGGGTGAACACTGAAGCTTTCTTT. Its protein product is CASSLKVGVNTEAFF.

For the CDR3, the DNA is TGTGCCAGCAGCACACTAGCGGGGATCCATTACAATGAGCAGTTCTTC. It is translated as CASSTLAGIHYNEQFF. The rearrangement links TRBV27 to TRBJ2-1; TRBD2 matches at 10 bases. This CDR3 spans 16 amino acids. The V and J ends lost 6 bases and 4 bases, in that order; junction bases with no gene match: 9. Germline CDR1 is MNHEY and CDR2 is SMNVEV (reference sequence).

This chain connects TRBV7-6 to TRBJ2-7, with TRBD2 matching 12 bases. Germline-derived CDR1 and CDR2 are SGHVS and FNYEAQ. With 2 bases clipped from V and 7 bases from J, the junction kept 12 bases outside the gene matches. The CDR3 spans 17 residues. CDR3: CASSLIGLAGPSREQYF. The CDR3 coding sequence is TGTGCCAGCAGCTTAATCGGACTAGCGGGGCCATCTCGAGAGCAGTACTTC.

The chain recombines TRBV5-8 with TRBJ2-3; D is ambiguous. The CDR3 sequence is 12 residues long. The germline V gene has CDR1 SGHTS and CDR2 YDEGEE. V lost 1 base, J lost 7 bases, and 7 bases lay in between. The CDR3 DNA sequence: TGTGCCAGCAGCTTGAACGAGAATACGCAGTATTTT. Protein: CASSLNENTQYF.

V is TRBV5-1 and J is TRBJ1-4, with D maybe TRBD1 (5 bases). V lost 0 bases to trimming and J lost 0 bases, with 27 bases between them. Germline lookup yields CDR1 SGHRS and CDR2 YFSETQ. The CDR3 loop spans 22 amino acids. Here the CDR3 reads CASSLGGGDPGHLPATNEKLFF. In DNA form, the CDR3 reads TGCGCCAGCAGCTTGGGTGGAGGGGATCCGGGCCATCTTCCCGCAACTAATGAAAAACTGTTTTTT. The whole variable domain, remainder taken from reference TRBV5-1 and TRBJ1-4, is KAGVTQTPRYLIKTRGQQVTLSCSPISGHRSVSWYQQTPGQGLQFLFEYFSETQRNKGNFPGRFSGRQFSNSRSEMNVSTLELGDSALYLCASSLGGGDPGHLPATNEKLFFGSGTQLSVL.

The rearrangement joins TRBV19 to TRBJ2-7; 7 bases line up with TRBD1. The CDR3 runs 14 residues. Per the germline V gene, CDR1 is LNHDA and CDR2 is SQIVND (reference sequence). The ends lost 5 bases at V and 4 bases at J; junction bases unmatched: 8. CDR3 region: CASSGRDREYEQYF. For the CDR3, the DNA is TGTGCCAGTAGTGGCCGGGACAGAGAGTACGAGCAGTACTTC. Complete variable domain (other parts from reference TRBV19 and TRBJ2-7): DGGITQSPKYLFRKEGQNVTLSCEQNLNHDAMYWYRQDPGQGLRLIYYSQIVNDFQKGDIAEGYSVSREKKESFPLTVTSAQKNPTAFYLCASSGRDREYEQYFGPGTRLTVT.

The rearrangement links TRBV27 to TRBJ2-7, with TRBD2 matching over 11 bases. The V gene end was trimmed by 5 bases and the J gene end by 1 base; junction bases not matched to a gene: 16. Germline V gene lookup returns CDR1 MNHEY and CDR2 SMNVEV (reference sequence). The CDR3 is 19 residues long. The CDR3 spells CASSPHGSGRAESSYEQYF. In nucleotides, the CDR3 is TGTGCCAGCAGTCCCCACGGTAGCGGGAGGGCCGAGAGTTCCTACGAGCAGTACTTC.

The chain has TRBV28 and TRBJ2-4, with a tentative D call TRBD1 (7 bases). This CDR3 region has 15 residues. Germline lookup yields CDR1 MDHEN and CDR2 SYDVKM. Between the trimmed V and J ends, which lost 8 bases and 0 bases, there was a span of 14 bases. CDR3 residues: CASRGTALAKNIQYF. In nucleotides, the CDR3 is TGTGCCAGCCGCGGGACAGCTCTAGCCAAAAACATTCAGTACTTC.

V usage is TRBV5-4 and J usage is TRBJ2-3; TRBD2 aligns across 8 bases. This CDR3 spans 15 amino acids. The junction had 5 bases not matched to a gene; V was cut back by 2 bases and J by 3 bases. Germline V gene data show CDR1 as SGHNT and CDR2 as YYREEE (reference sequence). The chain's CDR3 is CASSLGAGVTDTQYF. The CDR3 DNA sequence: TGTGCCAGCAGCTTAGGAGCGGGAGTAACAGATACGCAGTATTTT.

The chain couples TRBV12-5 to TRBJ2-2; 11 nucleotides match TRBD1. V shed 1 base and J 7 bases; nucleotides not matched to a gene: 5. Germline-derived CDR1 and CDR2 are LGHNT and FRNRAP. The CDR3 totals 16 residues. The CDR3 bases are TGTGCTAGTGGTTTGGAGGACAGGGGGCATAGCGGGGAGCTGTTTTTT. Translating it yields CASGLEDRGHSGELFF.

The CDR3 sequence is CASSPRVGAAAWGEQYF. The CDR3 nucleotides are TGTGCCAGCAGCCCAAGGGTGGGGGCGGCGGCCTGGGGCGAGCAGTACTTC. V usage is TRBV27 and J usage is TRBJ2-7, with D possibly being TRBD1 (6 bases). The germline CDR1 and CDR2 sequences are MNHEY and SMNVEV (reference sequence). CDR3 size: 17 residues. Trimming took off 6 bases at V and 6 bases at J, with 27 bases between the two ends.

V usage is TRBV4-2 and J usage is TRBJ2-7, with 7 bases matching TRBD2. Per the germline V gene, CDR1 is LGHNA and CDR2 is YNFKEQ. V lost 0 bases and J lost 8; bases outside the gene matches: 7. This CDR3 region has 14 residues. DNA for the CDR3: TGTGCCAGCAGCCAAGAAACGCAGGGAGGGAAGCAGTACTTC. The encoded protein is CASSQETQGGKQYF.

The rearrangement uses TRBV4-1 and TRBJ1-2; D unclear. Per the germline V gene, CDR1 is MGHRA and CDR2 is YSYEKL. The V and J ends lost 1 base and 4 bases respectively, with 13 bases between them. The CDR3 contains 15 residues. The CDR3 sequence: CASSQGEGRCYGYTF. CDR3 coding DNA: TGCGCCAGCAGCCAAGGGGAGGGAAGATGCTATGGCTACACCTTC.

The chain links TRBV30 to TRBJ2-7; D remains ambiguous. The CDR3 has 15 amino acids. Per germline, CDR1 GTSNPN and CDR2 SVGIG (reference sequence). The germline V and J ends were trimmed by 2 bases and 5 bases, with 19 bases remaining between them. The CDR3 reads CAWSLWATNPHEQYF. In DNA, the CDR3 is TGTGCCTGGAGTCTTTGGGCTACCAACCCCCACGAGCAGTACTTC.

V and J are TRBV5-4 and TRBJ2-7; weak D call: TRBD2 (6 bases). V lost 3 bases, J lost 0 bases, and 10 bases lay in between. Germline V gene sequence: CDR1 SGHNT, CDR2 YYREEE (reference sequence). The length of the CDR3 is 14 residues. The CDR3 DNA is TGTGCCAGCAGCTCTTCTAGCGCCTCCTACGAGCAGTACTTC. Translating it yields CASSSSSASYEQYF.

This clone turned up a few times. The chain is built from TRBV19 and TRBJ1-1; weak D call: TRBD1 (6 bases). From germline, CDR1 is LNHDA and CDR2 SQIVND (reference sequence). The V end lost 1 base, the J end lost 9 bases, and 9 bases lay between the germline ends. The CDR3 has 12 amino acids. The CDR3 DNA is TGTGCCAGTAGTATAGCGACAGGACAAGCTTTCTTT. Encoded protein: CASSIATGQAFF.

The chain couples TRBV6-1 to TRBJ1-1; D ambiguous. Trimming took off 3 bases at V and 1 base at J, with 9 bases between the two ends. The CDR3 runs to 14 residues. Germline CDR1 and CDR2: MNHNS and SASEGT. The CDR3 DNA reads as TGTGCCAGCAGTGATGGTCAGAAGAACACTGAAGCTTTCTTT. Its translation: CASSDGQKNTEAFF.

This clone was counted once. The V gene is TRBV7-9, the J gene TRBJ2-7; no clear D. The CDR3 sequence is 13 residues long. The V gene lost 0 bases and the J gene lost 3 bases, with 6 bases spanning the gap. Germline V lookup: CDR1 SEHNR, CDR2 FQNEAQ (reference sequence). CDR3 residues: CASSLAPVYEQYF. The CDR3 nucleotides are TGTGCCAGCAGCTTAGCGCCGGTCTACGAGCAGTACTTC.